This T cell receptor beta chain was recorded in a study of blood T cell repertoires in COVID-19. Study-wide context: COVID-19 samples from acute and convalescent phases originated in the United States, Italy and Spain.

Per the original methods: Estimates of nucleated cell counts were drawn from the amplification of reference gene primers. Profiled with immunoSEQ multiplex PCR; TCRdb holds only in-frame clones, not every one. The DNA gave D and trimming, while V, J and clone size come from that table. The sample has approximately 180,000 clones, 70% to 90% seen once. One Seattle source followed patients from active infection through their disease course. The germline gives CDR1 SGHAT, CDR2 FQNNGV. This CDR3 comprises 15 residues. The V and J ends lost 1 base and 7 bases, in that order; junction bases with no gene match: 5.

Sequencing used peripheral blood. The chain carries TRBV11-2 and TRBJ2-2; 8 bases align to TRBD2. This TCR was recovered from a person between 65 and 79 years old with COVID-19, enrolled during active disease. The DNA for the CDR3 is TGTGCCAGCAGCTTAGTCGGGGGGGCAGACGGGGAGCTGTTTTTT. Amino acids: CASSLVGGADGELFF. Filled out from reference TRBV11-2 and TRBJ2-2, the complete variable domain reads EAGVAQSPRYKIIEKRQSVAFWCNPISGHATLYWYQQILGQGPKLLIQFQNNGVVDDSQLPKDRFSAERLKGVDSTLKIQPAKLEDSAVYLCASSLVGGADGELFFGEGSRLTVL.